The present T cell receptor (beta chain) was sequenced within a study of blood T cell repertoires in COVID-19. Study as a whole: Collection of acute and convalescent COVID-19 samples took place in the United States, Italy and Spain.

Per the germline V gene, CDR1 is SGHRS and CDR2 is YFSETQ. The CDR3 has 14 residues. The V and J ends lost 7 bases and 0 bases respectively, with 10 bases between them. Assay: immunoSEQ multiplex PCR; the TCRdb copy retains only in-frame clones and omits some. This sample has roughly 250,000 clones, with approximately 90% found just once. The chain is built from TRBV5-1 and TRBJ1-4; possibly TRBD1 for D (6 bases). Sequenced sample: PBMCs or T cells enriched from blood (not recorded which). This receptor was taken from a human donor in a cohort exposed to, infected with or recovered from COVID-19 (not recorded which). The donor label of this sample is uncertain. CDR3 sequence (DNA): TGCGCCAGCCACTCAGGGGCAACTAATGAAAAACTGTTTTTT. It is translated as CASHSGATNEKLFF.